Listed below are T cell receptor beta chains from one sample, sequenced in a study of beta chain features in type 1 diabetes. Assay used: immunoSEQ multiplex PCR; TCRdb lists only in-frame clones, some missing. The sample yields more than 200,000 clones, roughly 16% seen once. Sequenced sample: naive CD4+ T cells from blood. The receptors were sampled from a man aged 25-40 years with type 1 diabetes. Each CDR3 is given with its conserved first and last residue. The D gene is left open where the match is weak. Clone sizes are given selectively: once, few, many, or a class where the clone is expanded.

DNA	CDR3	size	length	D	V	J
TGTGCCAGCAGTTTACAGGGAAGTACGCAGTATTTT	CASSLQGSTQYF	-	12	-	TRBV27	TRBJ2-3
TGCGCCAGCAGCCAAGTGGTTCGGGAGGGATCCAAAAACATTCAGTACTTC	CASSQVVREGSKNIQYF	-	17	TRBD2	TRBV4-1	TRBJ2-4
TGTGCCAGCAGCTTAGTAGGGGACATCCTCATCCTGGGCAAAGAGACCCAGTACTTC	CASSLVGDILILGKETQYF	few	19	-	TRBV7-9	TRBJ2-5
TGTGCCAGCAGCCAGGGTTCCTCTAATGAAAAACTGTTTTTT	CASSQGSSNEKLFF	-	14	-	TRBV7-6	TRBJ1-4
TGTGCCAGCAGTTACTCCCCAGGGTCAAGTCGGGATGGCTACACCTTC	CASSYSPGSSRDGYTF	few	16	-	TRBV6-5	TRBJ1-2
TGTGCCAGCAGCGCCACAGGGGGTGAAAAACTGTTTTTT	CASSATGGEKLFF	-	13	TRBD1	TRBV7-9	TRBJ1-4
TGTGCCAGCAGTGAACCGGACAGGGGACACTACGAGCAGTACTTC	CASSEPDRGHYEQYF	few	15	TRBD1	TRBV25-1	TRBJ2-7
TGTGCCAGCAGCTTAGAGGGAGGGGCCGGGTACGAGCAGTACTTC	CASSLEGGAGYEQYF	few	15	TRBD2	TRBV7-9	TRBJ2-7
TGCAGCGCTTCGGACAGGAATATCTACGAGCAGTACTTC	CSASDRNIYEQYF	few	13	TRBD1	TRBV29-1	TRBJ2-7
TGTGCCTGGAGTGGAGAGGCTGGCCAGCCCCAGCATTTT	CAWSGEAGQPQHF	few	13	-	TRBV30	TRBJ1-5
TGTGCCTGGAGTGTACTTGTTGGGCAGACTGAAGCTTTCTTT	CAWSVLVGQTEAFF	-	14	-	TRBV30	TRBJ1-1
TGTGCCTGGAGCCGGACAGGGGGGACTGAAGCTTTCTTT	CAWSRTGGTEAFF	-	13	TRBD1	TRBV30	TRBJ1-1
TGTGCCAGCAGCCCCCGAGCCACCAATGAGCAGTTCTTC	CASSPRATNEQFF	-	13	-	TRBV7-2	TRBJ2-1
TGTGCCATCAGGCCGGGACAGCGAGGTGGCTACACCTTC	CAIRPGQRGGYTF	few	13	TRBD1	TRBV10-3	TRBJ1-2
TGTGCCACCAGCAGAGATCGGAGGATGAGCTATGATGAGCAGTTCTTC	CATSRDRRMSYDEQFF	-	16	-	TRBV15	TRBJ2-1
TGTGCCAGCAGCCCACTGACAGGGACCATGAACACTGAAGCTTTCTTT	CASSPLTGTMNTEAFF	-	16	TRBD1	TRBV7-6	TRBJ1-1
TGTGCCAGCAGCCCCTACGGACAGGGGGCGGGTGAGCAGTACTTC	CASSPYGQGAGEQYF	-	15	TRBD1	TRBV7-9	TRBJ2-7
TGCAGCGTTGGAAACAGGGGGCGAACAGATACGCAGTATTTT	CSVGNRGRTDTQYF	-	14	TRBD1	TRBV29-1	TRBJ2-3
TGTGCCAGCAGCTTCACAAGGGCCACAGATACGCAGTATTTT	CASSFTRATDTQYF	-	14	-	TRBV11-2	TRBJ2-3
TGTGCCAGCTCACCCTCACAACAGGCCAGCTCCTACGAGCAGTACTTC	CASSPSQQASSYEQYF	-	16	-	TRBV18	TRBJ2-7
TGTGCCAGCAGCCAAGAACGAGCCCCCTACGAGCAGTACTTC	CASSQERAPYEQYF	-	14	-	TRBV4-2	TRBJ2-7
TGTGCCAGCAGCTTACGGGGGAATCAGCCCCAGCATTTT	CASSLRGNQPQHF	few	13	-	TRBV7-2	TRBJ1-5
TGTGCCAGCAGCGCCGGGACTAGCGAACGCTACAATGAGCAGTTCTTC	CASSAGTSERYNEQFF	-	16	TRBD2	TRBV9	TRBJ2-1
TGTGCCAGCAGAGGACCAAACACAGATACGCAGTATTTT	CASRGPNTDTQYF	few	13	-	TRBV28	TRBJ2-3